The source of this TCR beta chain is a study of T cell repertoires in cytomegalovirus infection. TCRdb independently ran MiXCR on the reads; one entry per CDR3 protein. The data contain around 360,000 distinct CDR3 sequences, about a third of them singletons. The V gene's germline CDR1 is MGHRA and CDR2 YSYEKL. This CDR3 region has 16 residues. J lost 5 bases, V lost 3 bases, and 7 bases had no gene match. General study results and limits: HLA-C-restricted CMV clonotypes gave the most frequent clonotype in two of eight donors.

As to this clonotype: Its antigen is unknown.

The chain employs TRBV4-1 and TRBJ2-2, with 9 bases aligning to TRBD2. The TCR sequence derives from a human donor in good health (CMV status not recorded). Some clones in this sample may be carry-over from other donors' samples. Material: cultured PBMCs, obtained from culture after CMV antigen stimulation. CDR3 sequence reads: CASSQVGTSLTGELFF. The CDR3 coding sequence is TGCGCCAGCAGCCAGGTGGGGACTAGCCTGACCGGGGAGCTGTTTTTT.